Sequencing of this TCR beta chain was carried out in a study of T cells in Graves' hyperthyroidism and ophthalmopathy. Across the study: The authors collected peripheral blood at initial diagnosis, before any treatment.

Template material for amplifying TCR beta CDR3 regions consisted of RNA transcripts. Using the HTBI primer set, a first-round RT-PCR was run on the TCR CDR3. Each CDR3 protein gets one entry after TCRdb re-called the multiplex PCR reads with MiXCR. Here the sample spans under 600,000 distinct CDR3 sequences, more than 15% being singletons. The study's findings and limits: Most thyroid clonotypes expanded above 0.001 appeared in blood too.

Every diagnosis used clinical symptoms, serum thyroxine and TRAb, thyroid ultrasound and orbital computed tomography. The PBMCs studied were ones that came from 10 ml fresh peripheral blood. Remarks on this clonotype: Its specificity is not known.

The sequence was collected from a woman in her thirties or forties with Graves' ophthalmopathy. Sequencing input: blood.

This CDR3 is CASSVFDHSYEQYF. The CDR3, as DNA: TGTGCCAGCAGCGTATTTGACCACTCCTACGAGCAGTACTTC. The chain combines TRBV9 with TRBJ2-7; D is unresolved. This CDR3 is 14 amino acids long. Germline assignment: CDR1 SGDLS and CDR2 YYNGEE. The V gene lost 1 base and the J gene lost 0 bases, with 8 bases spanning the gap. Based on the CDR3 plus reference TRBV9 and TRBJ2-7, the full variable domain is DSGVTQTPKHLITATGQRVTLRCSPRSGDLSVYWYQQSLDQGLQFLIQYYNGEERAKGNILERFSAQQFPDLHSELNLSSLELGDSALYFCASSVFDHSYEQYFGPGTRLTVT.